The T cell receptor (beta chain) under discussion was sequenced for a study of CD8+ T cells in alopecia areata. Findings and caveats of the study: More clonal than normal scalp was lesional scalp, particularly alopecia totalis/universalis. Against the mouse data, patients shared TCRs less clearly, possibly for HLA reasons.

The length of the CDR3 is 14 residues. The germline V and J ends were trimmed by 4 bases and 0 bases, with 13 bases remaining between them. The germline CDR1 and CDR2 sequences are SQVTM and ANQGSEA. Collection of lesional scalp punch biopsies and peripheral blood was performed in alopecia areata patients. With regard to this clone: Its target is unknown.

Sequencing used cDNA as its template, made by extracting RNA and reverse transcribing it. Libraries were prepared by immunoSEQ multiplex PCR; TCRdb keeps only in-frame clonotypes and omits some of them. The table has 120,000 or so clones, 40% to 55% seen once. This chain uses TRBV29-1 with TRBJ2-7; a possible D gene is TRBD1 (6 bases). The specimen sequenced was NKG2D-low CD8+ T cells sorted from blood. The origin of this receptor is a human donor with alopecia areata. The CDR3 bases are TGCAGCGTTGTTGCAGGGGTAAACTCCTACGAGCAGTACTTC. Translating it yields CSVVAGVNSYEQYF.